This entry describes one TCR beta chain. Additional DNA sequences in this sample encode the identical CDR3. This record comes from a study of shared clonotypes between healthy human individuals. The assay was immunoSEQ multiplex PCR, and TCRdb's table has in-frame clones only and misses some. The sample records approximately 2,300,000 clones, around 92% being singletons. The CDR3 has 13 amino acids. The V gene lost 2 bases and the J gene lost 1 base, with 6 bases spanning the gap. Looked up from germline, CDR1 is KGHSH and CDR2 is LQKENI. The genes are TRBV18 and TRBJ2-7; D gene unclear. This sequence originates from a man younger than 35 in good health. Some clones in this sample may be carry-over from other donors' samples. The specimen was naive CD4+ T cells from PBMCs. Indicated subset: CD45RA+ positively selected. The CDR3 loop reads CASSPRESYEQYF. As DNA, the CDR3 is TGTGCCAGCTCACCAAGGGAATCCTACGAGCAGTACTTC.